This entry describes one TCR beta chain. What it recognizes is unknown. Germline CDR1 reads DFQATT; CDR2 reads SNEGSKA (reference sequence). V was clipped by 0 bases and J by 5 bases, with 10 bases between them. The CDR3 extends over 13 amino acids. The data were obtained in a study of T cells after yellow fever vaccination. Study at large: Some fractions had low cell numbers, and these were prepared with SMART-Seq v4 Ultra Low Input. Study findings and constraints: Post-booster samples contained most primary-vaccination clones (approximately 97% CD4, around 90% CD8).

Making TCR cDNA involved 5'RACE template switching, which added UMIs and a universal primer site. TCRdb processed the 5' RACE reads anew with MiXCR; each CDR3 protein has one entry. The sample carries 450,000 to 600,000 distinct CDR3 sequences, approximately 12% recorded once. The clonotype originates from a man in his thirties or forties who received the YFV17D yellow fever vaccine. The source material was PBMCs, sampled on the day of the yellow fever booster vaccination. This chain links TRBV20-1 with TRBJ1-1; tentatively, D is TRBD1 (6 bases). CDR3 sequence (DNA): TGCAGTGCTAGAGAAGGGGGGAGGACTGAAGCTTTCTTT. Amino acid sequence: CSAREGGRTEAFF.